These 26 T cell receptor beta chains share one sample of origin, sequenced in a study of T cell responses to AZD1222 COVID-19 vaccine. Sequencing used immunoSEQ multiplex PCR; TCRdb keeps in-frame clones, though not all of them. The data show more than 120,000 clones, approximately 85% seen once. The specimen was peripheral blood, collected 28 days after the second dose of the MenACWY control vaccine. The receptors come from an adult who received the MenACWY meningococcal vaccine as a control.

CDR3 DNA: TGTGCCAGCTCAGGGAGCACAGGGGCCACTGAAGCTTTCTTT. Its translation is CASSGSTGATEAFF. The chain couples TRBV18 to TRBJ1-1, with 7 bases that match TRBD1. Germline trimming cut 5 bases from V and 4 bases from J; bases unmatched to any gene: 7. CDR3 length: 14 residues. Germline V gene data show CDR1 as KGHSH and CDR2 as LQKENI.

The chain carries TRBV30 and TRBJ1-5; 9 bases fit TRBD1. The trim removed 3 bases at V and 5 bases at J, leaving 8 bases unmatched. The CDR3 consists of 15 residues. Germline lookup yields CDR1 GTSNPN and CDR2 SVGIG (reference sequence). CDR3 residues: CAWSPGQGTYQPQHF. The CDR3 DNA reads as TGTGCCTGGAGCCCAGGACAGGGGACTTATCAGCCCCAGCATTTT.

J is TRBJ1-2 and V is TRBV6-5; possible D gene TRBD1, 6 bases. The ends were cut back, 11 bases at V and 5 bases at J, with 21 bases in the middle. The germline V gene encodes CDR1 MNHEY and CDR2 SVGAGI. The CDR3 is 14 residues long. CDR3 sequence (DNA): TGTGCCTCGAAGCGACAGGCGATCTCGTATGGCTACACCTTC. This gives the protein CASKRQAISYGYTF.

V usage is TRBV9 and J usage is TRBJ2-1; tentatively, D is TRBD2 (5 bases). This CDR3 has 16 amino acids. The ends were cut back, 3 bases at V and 0 bases at J, with 13 bases in the middle. Germline lookup yields CDR1 SGDLS and CDR2 YYNGEE. The CDR3, as DNA: TGTGCCAGCAGCGCCTCCCCGGGAAGCTCCTACAATGAGCAGTTCTTC. Amino acid sequence: CASSASPGSSYNEQFF.

J is TRBJ1-4 and V is TRBV19; D unresolved. V lost 10 bases to trimming and J lost 2 bases, with 17 bases between them. The CDR3 covers 15 residues. The germline V gene has CDR1 LNHDA and CDR2 SQIVND (reference sequence). CDR3 residues: CATQLKTGTNEKLFF. The DNA for the CDR3 is TGTGCCACCCAACTCAAGACTGGGACTAATGAAAAACTGTTTTTT.

This clone was recorded a few times. The chain couples TRBV7-2 to TRBJ1-6; D uncertain. Germline values: CDR1 SGHTA, CDR2 FQGNSA. Trimming removed 1 base at V and 2 bases at J, with 15 bases between. This CDR3 region has 18 residues. CDR3 protein: CASSLVNPTTPYNSPLHF. For the CDR3, the DNA is TGTGCCAGCAGCTTAGTGAATCCAACAACACCCTATAATTCACCCCTCCACTTT. Supplemented by reference TRBV7-2 and TRBJ1-6, the full variable domain reads GAGVSQSPSNKVTEKGKDVELRCDPISGHTALYWYRQSLGQGLEFLIYFQGNSAPDKSGLPSDRFSAERTGGSVSTLTIQRTQQEDSAVYLCASSLVNPTTPYNSPLHFGNGTRLTVT.

V is TRBV18 and J is TRBJ1-6, with D unresolved. Trimming left V 2 bases short and J 0 bases short, with 5 bases between. CDR3 length: 15 amino acids. CDR1 and CDR2 from the germline V gene are KGHSH and LQKENI. CDR3 protein: CASSPNRSYNSPLHF. CDR3 nucleotides: TGTGCCAGCTCACCAAACCGCTCCTATAATTCACCCCTCCACTTT. Full variable domain (remainder filled in from reference TRBV18 and TRBJ1-6): NAGVMQNPRHLVRRRGQEARLRCSPMKGHSHVYWYRQLPEEGLKFMVYLQKENIIDESGMPKERFSAEFPKEGPSILRIQQVVRGDSAAYFCASSPNRSYNSPLHFGNGTRLTVT.

This chain links TRBV4-1 with TRBJ1-5; the D is unclear. Germline CDR1 MGHRA, CDR2 YSYEKL. Trimming took off 0 bases at V and 6 bases at J, with 15 bases between the two ends. The CDR3 totals 16 residues. This CDR3 is CASSQDIAAGSQPQHF. The CDR3 DNA reads as TGCGCCAGCAGCCAAGATATAGCCGCGGGGAGTCAGCCCCAGCATTTT.

The chain has TRBV5-1 and TRBJ1-2, with TRBD1 matching over 10 bases. Trimming at V came to 0 bases and at J to 4 bases, leaving 3 bases not matched to a gene. Germline V gene sequence: CDR1 SGHRS, CDR2 YFSETQ. This CDR3 comprises 15 residues. CDR3 coding DNA: TGCGCCAGCAGCTTGGTTGGACAGGGGGGCTATGGCTACACCTTC. Translating it yields CASSLVGQGGYGYTF.

V is TRBV6-5 and J is TRBJ1-1; D gene ambiguous. CDR3 length: 14 residues. Deletions cut 6 bases from V and 1 base from J, with 12 bases between. Per the germline V gene, CDR1 is MNHEY and CDR2 is SVGAGI. The CDR3 nucleotides read TGTGCCAGCAGCTCCCCGACGGAGAACACTGAAGCTTTCTTT. Its translation is CASSSPTENTEAFF.

The V call is TRBV5-4, the J call TRBJ1-1; a weak D match, TRBD1 (6 bases). The CDR3 is made up of 13 amino acids. Trimming removed 4 bases from V and 4 bases from J, with 11 bases in between. In germline, CDR1 is SGHNT, CDR2 YYREEE (reference sequence). The CDR3 nucleotides are TGTGCCAGCAGCCCAGGGGCGCGCACTGAAGCTTTCTTT. Encoded protein: CASSPGARTEAFF.

The chain employs TRBV5-8 and TRBJ1-2; tentatively, D is TRBD1 (5 bases). Germline assignment: CDR1 SGHTS and CDR2 YDEGEE. The CDR3 runs to 14 residues. V was shortened by 0 bases and J by 6 bases, with 12 bases between the two germline ends. CDR3 DNA: TGTGCCAGCAGCTTGGGAACACGACAGAATGGCTACACCTTC. This translates into CASSLGTRQNGYTF.

The chain has TRBV13 and TRBJ1-3, with D possibly matching TRBD1 (5 bases). Germline V CDR1 and CDR2: PRHDT, FYEKMQ (reference sequence). V was shortened by 6 bases and J by 4 bases, with 16 bases between the two germline ends. This CDR3 contains 15 residues. The CDR3, as DNA: TGTGCCAGCAGTCCAGGGAGTAGGTCAGGAAACACCATATATTTT. It is translated as CASSPGSRSGNTIYF.

CDR3 bases: TGTGCCAGCAGCGAATCCCCAGGGCGCCAAGAGACCCAGTACTTC. This sequence encodes CASSESPGRQETQYF. The chain employs TRBV7-3 and TRBJ2-5; tentatively, D is TRBD1 (5 bases). This CDR3 spans 15 amino acids. Germline V gene lookup returns CDR1 SGHTA and CDR2 FQGTGA. The V end lost 5 bases, the J end lost 1 base, and 14 bases lay between the germline ends.

The genes are TRBV6-5 and TRBJ1-4; TRBD1 matches 8 bases. Trimming at V came to 2 bases and at J to 5 bases, leaving 4 bases not matched to a gene. The CDR3 loop spans 15 amino acids. Per the germline V gene, CDR1 is MNHEY and CDR2 is SVGAGI. The CDR3 loop reads CASSYRDRRNEKLFF. CDR3 bases: TGTGCCAGCAGTTACCGGGACAGGAGAAATGAAAAACTGTTTTTT.

This clone was seen more than once but under ten times. The chain joins TRBV4-1 to TRBJ1-5, with 7 bases matching TRBD1. Germline V gene data show CDR1 as MGHRA and CDR2 as YSYEKL. Unmatched junction bases numbered 6, after V lost 4 bases and J lost 6 bases. The CDR3 is 14 amino acids. CDR3 amino acids: CASSPRQGGQPQHF. The CDR3 DNA follows: TGCGCCAGCAGCCCCCGACAGGGAGGTCAGCCCCAGCATTTT.

The V and J genes are TRBV7-9 and TRBJ2-2; D is perhaps TRBD1 (5 bases). Trimming shortened V by 1 base and J by 8 bases, and 8 bases separated the two germline ends. CDR3 length equals 13 residues. The germline gives CDR1 SEHNR, CDR2 FQNEAQ (reference sequence). In DNA, the CDR3 is TGTGCCAGCAGCTTAGAATGGACAGGGGAGCTGTTTTTT. Protein product: CASSLEWTGELFF.

V and J are TRBV27 and TRBJ2-3; 7 bases agree with TRBD1. Per germline, CDR1 MNHEY and CDR2 SMNVEV (reference sequence). The CDR3 sequence is 14 residues long. J gave up 6 bases and V 6 bases, and 9 bases lay outside the gene matches. The CDR3 DNA sequence: TGTGCCAGCAGCCCAGACAGGGTTAGGGATACGCAGTATTTT. It codes for CASSPDRVRDTQYF.

This clone was observed once. The gene calls are TRBV11-3 and TRBJ1-3, with 9 bases matching TRBD1. The length of the CDR3 is 15 residues. Germline CDR1 is SGHNT and CDR2 is YENEEA. Trimming removed 5 bases from V and 4 bases from J; junction bases left unmatched: 6. The CDR3 coding sequence is TGTGCCAGCAGCACCCGGACAGGGGAAGGAAACACCATATATTTT. Amino acids: CASSTRTGEGNTIYF. Supplemented by reference TRBV11-3 and TRBJ1-3, the full variable domain reads EAGVVQSPRYKIIEKKQPVAFWCNPISGHNTLYWYLQNLGQGPELLIRYENEEAVDDSQLPKDRFSAERLKGVDSTLKIQPAELGDSAVYLCASSTRTGEGNTIYFGEGSWLTVV.

The chain has TRBV29-1 and TRBJ2-7; D unresolved. Trimming took off 6 bases at V and 6 bases at J, with 12 bases between the two ends. The germline V gene has CDR1 SQVTM and CDR2 ANQGSEA. CDR3 length equals 11 residues. The CDR3 here is CSVYSNPEQYF. DNA of the CDR3: TGCAGCGTCTACTCCAATCCCGAGCAGTACTTC.

This clone came up a few times. This rearrangement joins TRBV11-2 to TRBJ1-3, with 7 positions matching TRBD1. J gave up 4 bases and V 0 bases, and 0 bases lay outside the gene matches. The CDR3 totals 14 residues. Germline V CDR1 and CDR2: SGHAT, FQNNGV. The CDR3 reads CASSLETGGNTIYF. In DNA form, the CDR3 reads TGTGCCAGCAGCTTAGAGACAGGGGGAAACACCATATATTTT.

V gene TRBV9 combines with J gene TRBJ2-5; weak D call: TRBD2 (5 bases). Germline CDR1 SGDLS, CDR2 YYNGEE. The CDR3 loop spans 14 amino acids. Trimming removed 3 bases from V and 3 bases from J, with 12 bases in between. The CDR3 loop reads CASSARGWEETQYF. The CDR3 region has the DNA TGTGCCAGCAGCGCACGAGGGTGGGAAGAGACCCAGTACTTC.

The chain recombines TRBV19 with TRBJ1-6; 10 bases are shared with TRBD1. Germline V lookup: CDR1 LNHDA, CDR2 SQIVND (reference sequence). With V trimmed by 3 bases and J by 7 bases, 0 bases remained unmatched. The CDR3 is 14 residues long. The DNA of the CDR3 is TGTGCCAGTAGTATGGGACAGGGGAATTCACCCCTCCACTTT. Translating gives CASSMGQGNSPLHF.

J is TRBJ2-3 and V is TRBV10-3; perhaps D is TRBD1 or TRBD2 (6 bases each). Trimming removed 10 bases at V and 4 bases at J, with 15 bases between. CDR1 is ENHRY and CDR2 is SYGVKD in the germline V gene. This CDR3 is 13 amino acids long. The CDR3 protein is CATQRGVPDTQYF. DNA for the CDR3: TGTGCCACGCAGAGGGGGGTGCCAGATACGCAGTATTTT.

V gene TRBV5-4 combines with J gene TRBJ2-3, with a possible D match to TRBD1 (7 bases). Germline CDR1 is SGHNT and CDR2 is YYREEE (reference sequence). V was pared by 4 bases and J by 2 bases, with 11 bases between. The CDR3 sequence is 14 residues long. CDR3 region: CASSAGTDTDTQYF. For the CDR3, the DNA is TGTGCCAGCAGCGCGGGGACAGACACAGATACGCAGTATTTT.

This rearrangement joins TRBV6-6 to TRBJ1-2, with D perhaps matching TRBD1 (6 bases). The V end was cut by 4 bases, the J end by 5 bases, with 14 bases between. CDR1 is MNHNY and CDR2 is SVGAGI in the germline V gene (reference sequence). The CDR3 loop spans 14 amino acids. CDR3 in amino acids: CASSLDGQPYGYTF. For the CDR3, the DNA is TGTGCCAGCAGTTTGGACGGACAGCCTTATGGCTACACCTTC.